One and the same sample provided the 26 T cell receptor beta chains below, sequenced in a study of CD8 T cells in ankylosing spondylitis (dated by TCRdb to about 2017). The library was produced with 5' RACE. Sequenced on an Illumina HiSeq 2500. TCRdb trimmed public reads at Q25 via fastp, called clones via MiXCR and kept in-frame beta chains. When rows share a CDR3 protein, they turn into one entry using the most common DNA and genes. This sample comprises approximately 210,000 distinct CDR3 sequences, around 13% of them detected only once. Together, the top ten hold approximately 16% of the sample. The sample consisted of blood, either unsorted or a sorted T cell fraction (not recorded which). These receptors were taken from a male donor with ankylosing spondylitis or in good health (not recorded which).

This clonotype was seen ten or more times. This chain joins TRBV27 and TRBJ2-3, with 9 bases matching TRBD2. V shed 8 bases and J 8 bases; nucleotides not matched to a gene: 11. The CDR3 sequence is 14 residues long. CDR1 MNHEY and CDR2 SMNVEV come from the germline V gene (reference sequence). CDR3 amino acids: CASSYGRGGPTQYF. The CDR3 coding sequence is TGTGCCAGCTCCTACGGGCGGGGGGGCCCTACGCAGTATTTT.

This clonotype was recorded many times. This chain joins TRBV2 and TRBJ2-7; D is possibly TRBD1 (6 bases). Trimming took 6 bases from V and 4 from J, leaving 10 bases between them. The CDR3 is 12 amino acids. In germline, CDR1 is SNHLY, CDR2 FYNNEI. As DNA, the CDR3 is TGTGCCAGCAGGACAGGTGGATACGAGCAGTACTTC. It specifies CASRTGGYEQYF.

This clonotype was detected only a few times. The genes are TRBV30 and TRBJ2-5, with TRBD2 as a possible D gene (5 bases). Germline V gives CDR1 GTSNPN, CDR2 SVGIG (reference sequence). CDR3 size: 13 residues. The ends were cut back, 2 bases at V and 3 bases at J, with 10 bases in the middle. CDR3 in DNA: TGTGCCTGGAGTATATGGCGGGAAGAGACCCAGTACTTC. Amino acids: CAWSIWREETQYF.

V gene TRBV12-3 or TRBV12-4 combines with J gene TRBJ1-5, with a possible D match to TRBD1 (6 bases). Trimming left V 6 bases short and J 6 bases short, with 12 bases between. The CDR3 totals 13 residues. The CDR3 sequence is CASSPNRVQPQHF. The CDR3 DNA reads as TGTGCCAGCAGCCCCAACAGGGTTCAGCCCCAGCATTTT.

This clonotype was counted many times. This chain connects TRBV5-1 to TRBJ2-1; 8 bases match TRBD2. Germline V gene data show CDR1 as SGHRS and CDR2 as YFSETQ. The V and J ends lost 7 bases and 8 bases, in that order; junction bases with no gene match: 8. The CDR3 length is 13 residues. CDR3 DNA sequence: TGCGCCAGCTCCCTACCGGGAGGGGATGAGCAGTTCTTC. Translated, it gives CASSLPGGDEQFF. The variable domain in full, with the rest retrieved from reference TRBV5-1 and TRBJ2-1, is KAGVTQTPRYLIKTRGQQVTLSCSPISGHRSVSWYQQTPGQGLQFLFEYFSETQRNKGNFPGRFSGRQFSNSRSEMNVSTLELGDSALYLCASSLPGGDEQFFGPGTRLTVL.

The chain uses TRBV20-1 and TRBJ2-1, with no clear D. The CDR3 is 8 amino acids. Germline CDR1 and CDR2: DFQATT and SNEGSKA (reference sequence). CDR3 in amino acids: CSLGEQFF. DNA for the CDR3: TGCAGCTTGGGTGAGCAGTTCTTC.

The chain has TRBV6-5 and TRBJ2-5; D gene uncertain. The germline gives CDR1 MNHEY, CDR2 SVGAGI. Deletions cut 2 bases from V and 4 bases from J, with 8 bases between. This CDR3 spans 13 amino acids. CDR3: CASSYLHGETQYF. The CDR3 nucleotides are TGTGCCAGCAGTTACCTACACGGAGAGACCCAGTACTTC.

The gene calls are TRBV12-3 or TRBV12-4 and TRBJ2-1; 7 bases match TRBD2. The CDR3 loop spans 13 amino acids. The ends lost 9 bases at V and 0 bases at J; junction bases unmatched: 2. This chain's CDR3 is CASGLDSYNEQFF. The CDR3 coding sequence is TGTGCCAGTGGACTAGACTCCTACAATGAGCAGTTCTTC.

This rearrangement joins TRBV29-1 to TRBJ2-7, with D uncertain. The CDR3 has 11 residues. The V gene lost 3 bases and the J gene lost 4 bases, with 7 bases spanning the gap. CDR1 and CDR2 (germline): SQVTM, ANQGSEA. The CDR3, as DNA: TGCAGCGTTGATACAGAGTACGAGCAGTACTTC. This codes for CSVDTEYEQYF.

This rearrangement joins TRBV27 to TRBJ2-2; a weak D match, TRBD2 (5 bases). Trimming shortened V by 6 bases and J by 7 bases, and 12 bases separated the two germline ends. Germline loops: CDR1 MNHEY, CDR2 SMNVEV (reference sequence). CDR3 length equals 13 residues. This chain's CDR3 is CASSKLDFGELFF. CDR3 in DNA: TGTGCCAGCAGCAAGTTGGACTTCGGGGAGCTGTTTTTT.

The V call is TRBV7-9, the J call TRBJ2-7; D remains unclear. The V end lost 3 bases, the J end lost 0 bases, and 9 bases lay between the germline ends. Germline V lookup: CDR1 SEHNR, CDR2 FQNEAQ (reference sequence). This CDR3 region has 14 residues. CDR3 in amino acids: CASSFGASSYEQYF. The CDR3 DNA reads as TGTGCCAGCAGCTTCGGTGCGAGCTCCTACGAGCAGTACTTC.

This clonotype was observed at least ten times. The chain employs TRBV5-1 and TRBJ2-1; D might be TRBD1 (6 bases). The CDR3 is made up of 14 amino acids. Looked up from germline, CDR1 is SGHRS and CDR2 is YFSETQ. Between the trimmed V and J ends, which lost 6 bases and 7 bases, there was a span of 17 bases. The CDR3: CASISRDTSNEQFF. The CDR3 region has the DNA TGCGCCAGCATAAGTCGGGACACCAGTAATGAGCAGTTCTTC. Variable domain in full (rest from reference TRBV5-1 and TRBJ2-1): KAGVTQTPRYLIKTRGQQVTLSCSPISGHRSVSWYQQTPGQGLQFLFEYFSETQRNKGNFPGRFSGRQFSNSRSEMNVSTLELGDSALYLCASISRDTSNEQFFGPGTRLTVL.

This clonotype showed up just a few times. The chain links TRBV11-2 to TRBJ1-5, with D tentatively TRBD1 (5 bases). The CDR3 loop spans 14 amino acids. Between the trimmed V and J ends, which lost 1 base and 2 bases, there was a span of 6 bases. Germline V gene data show CDR1 as SGHAT and CDR2 as FQNNGV. In nucleotides, the CDR3 is TGTGCCAGCAGCTTAGTAGGGGGCAATCAGCCCCAGCATTTT. This sequence encodes CASSLVGGNQPQHF.

The chain links TRBV5-1 to TRBJ2-2, with D perhaps matching TRBD2 (5 bases). The CDR3 totals 14 residues. CDR1 and CDR2 from the germline V gene are SGHRS and YFSETQ. The germline V and J ends were trimmed by 4 bases and 6 bases, with 13 bases remaining between them. CDR3 loop: CASSPGDTAGELFF. The CDR3 region has the DNA TGCGCCAGCAGCCCCGGGGATACCGCCGGGGAGCTGTTTTTT.

This chain connects TRBV7-9 to TRBJ2-7, with 10 nucleotides matching TRBD1. The germline V gene encodes CDR1 SEHNR and CDR2 FQNEAQ (reference sequence). The CDR3 extends over 15 amino acids. The V segment lost 5 bases and the J segment 4 bases; nucleotides outside the gene matches: 8. The CDR3 DNA follows: TGTGCCAGCAGCCGTGAATGGGACAGGGGATACGAGCAGTACTTC. Translating it yields CASSREWDRGYEQYF.

Details on this clonotype: A much larger clone lies one base from this, so it may be a read error. This sequence joins TRBV12-3 or TRBV12-4 and TRBJ2-7; TRBD1 aligns across 9 bases. V was clipped by 6 bases and J by 6 bases; unmatched bases: 18. The CDR3 has 17 residues. CDR3 loop: CASRPGQYRGLPLEQYF. In nucleotides, the CDR3 is TGTGCCAGCAGACCGGGCCAATACAGGGGGCTCCCCCTCGAGCAGTACTTC.

This clonotype was observed a handful of times. The rearrangement links TRBV7-9 to TRBJ2-7; no clear D gene. CDR3 length: 14 amino acids. The V end was cut by 4 bases, the J end by 2 bases, with 12 bases between. Germline-derived CDR1 and CDR2 are SEHNR and FQNEAQ (reference sequence). The CDR3 DNA follows: TGTGCCAGCAGCTGGAAAGACATGACCTACGAGCAGTACTTC. Translation: CASSWKDMTYEQYF.

This sequence joins TRBV3-1 and TRBJ1-5; possible D gene TRBD1, 5 bases. CDR1 LGHDT and CDR2 YNNKEL come from the germline V gene (reference sequence). Trimming took off 0 bases at V and 3 bases at J, with 21 bases between the two ends. This CDR3 contains 19 residues. CDR3 loop: CASSQELGTGAANNQPQHF. CDR3 in DNA: TGTGCCAGCAGCCAAGAGTTAGGGACCGGGGCAGCAAACAATCAGCCCCAGCATTTT.

The V and J genes are TRBV12-3 or TRBV12-4 and TRBJ1-1; D possibly corresponds to TRBD1 (5 bases). CDR3 size: 16 residues. V was pared by 7 bases and J by 5 bases, with 23 bases between. The DNA of the CDR3 is TGTGCCAGCACCCGATCAGGCTCTGGGGGATGGACTGAAGCTTTCTTT. Translated: CASTRSGSGGWTEAFF.

This chain connects TRBV10-3 to TRBJ1-1, with a tentative D call TRBD1 (5 bases). The length of the CDR3 is 15 residues. Between the trimmed V and J ends, which lost 1 base and 0 bases, there was a span of 9 bases. Germline loops: CDR1 ENHRY, CDR2 SYGVKD. CDR3 loop: CAISELQDVNTEAFF. The CDR3 region has the DNA TGTGCCATCAGTGAGTTACAGGACGTGAACACTGAAGCTTTCTTT.

This clonotype has more than one count but fewer than ten. The chain recombines TRBV4-1 with TRBJ1-2, with D maybe TRBD1 (5 bases). V lost 3 bases, J lost 5 bases, and 22 bases lay in between. The CDR3 loop spans 17 amino acids. Germline V gives CDR1 MGHRA, CDR2 YSYEKL. The DNA for the CDR3 is TGCGCCAGCAGCCACCCCCAAGAGGGGAGGGAGGTGTATGGCTACACCTTC. Its protein product is CASSHPQEGREVYGYTF.

V gene TRBV20-1 combines with J gene TRBJ2-5, with 8 nucleotides matching TRBD1. Germline trimming cut 3 bases from V and 1 base from J; bases unmatched to any gene: 7. The CDR3 has 15 residues. Germline CDR1 reads DFQATT; CDR2 reads SNEGSKA (reference sequence). The CDR3 nucleotides read TGCAGTGCTAGGATTACGGGACAGGTCCAAGAGACCCAGTACTTC. It codes for CSARITGQVQETQYF.

The gene calls are TRBV5-5 and TRBJ2-6; 8 bases line up with TRBD2. Trimming cost V 1 base and J 1 base; bases outside gene matches: 7. Germline V gene data show CDR1 as SGHKS and CDR2 as YYEKEE (reference sequence). This CDR3 spans 18 amino acids. The CDR3 here is CASSLRVAGSSGANVLTF. DNA of the CDR3: TGTGCCAGCAGCTTGAGGGTAGCGGGGTCTTCTGGGGCCAACGTCCTGACTTTC.

The chain carries TRBV27 and TRBJ2-5; the match to TRBD1 covers 8 bases. Unmatched junction bases numbered 15, after V lost 4 bases and J lost 5 bases. CDR1 is MNHEY, CDR2 SMNVEV, per germline (reference sequence). The CDR3 is 17 residues long. The CDR3 loop reads CASSSTTGEGVPETQYF. The DNA for the CDR3 is TGTGCCAGCAGTTCAACGACAGGGGAAGGGGTGCCCGAGACCCAGTACTTC.

This clonotype has only a few counts. This sequence joins TRBV6-5 and TRBJ2-7, with 10 bases that match TRBD2. J lost 3 bases, V lost 3 bases, and 14 bases had no gene match. This CDR3 is built from 18 residues. Germline lookup yields CDR1 MNHEY and CDR2 SVGAGI. The CDR3 bases are TGTGCCAGCAGTTATCGTGCGGTAACTAGCGGGGCTTACTACGAGCAGTACTTC. Translating gives CASSYRAVTSGAYYEQYF.

The sample holds a few counts of this clonotype. The chain uses TRBV27 and TRBJ1-2, with D maybe TRBD1 (5 bases). The CDR3 consists of 13 residues. Trimming removed 3 bases at V and 5 bases at J, with 10 bases between. Germline assignment: CDR1 MNHEY and CDR2 SMNVEV (reference sequence). In DNA form, the CDR3 reads TGTGCCAGCAGTTTGCTGGGGGAGTATGGCTACACCTTC. This translates into CASSLLGEYGYTF.